The T cell receptor beta chain described here comes from a study of glioma-infiltrating T cells after dendritic cell vaccination. In the study overall: Dendritic cells derived from monocytes and pulsed with autologous tumor lysate formed the vaccine.

In germline, CDR1 is SGHRS, CDR2 YFSETQ. CDR3 length: 16 amino acids. Trimming stripped 0 bases from V and 4 bases from J, with 13 bases between. Study results and limitations: Only a small number of patients had complete blood and tumor samples.

This clone showed up just a few times. The antigen is not known. Other DNA sequences in the sample encode the same CDR3. Time point noted: after dendritic cell vaccination, including at tumor progression/relapse. The protocol was immunoSEQ multiplex PCR, while the TCRdb copy is restricted to in-frame clones and leaves out a portion. The sample consists of about 91,000 clones, over 75% of them appearing once. The starting material was blood, obtained after dendritic cell vaccination. The rearrangement joins TRBV5-1 to TRBJ2-2; D perhaps matches TRBD1 (5 bases). The source of this sequence is a human donor with glioblastoma. The CDR3 nucleotides read TGCGCCAGCAGCTTGGAGGGCCGTGGGGCCACCGGGGAGCTGTTTTTT. Its protein is CASSLEGRGATGELFF.